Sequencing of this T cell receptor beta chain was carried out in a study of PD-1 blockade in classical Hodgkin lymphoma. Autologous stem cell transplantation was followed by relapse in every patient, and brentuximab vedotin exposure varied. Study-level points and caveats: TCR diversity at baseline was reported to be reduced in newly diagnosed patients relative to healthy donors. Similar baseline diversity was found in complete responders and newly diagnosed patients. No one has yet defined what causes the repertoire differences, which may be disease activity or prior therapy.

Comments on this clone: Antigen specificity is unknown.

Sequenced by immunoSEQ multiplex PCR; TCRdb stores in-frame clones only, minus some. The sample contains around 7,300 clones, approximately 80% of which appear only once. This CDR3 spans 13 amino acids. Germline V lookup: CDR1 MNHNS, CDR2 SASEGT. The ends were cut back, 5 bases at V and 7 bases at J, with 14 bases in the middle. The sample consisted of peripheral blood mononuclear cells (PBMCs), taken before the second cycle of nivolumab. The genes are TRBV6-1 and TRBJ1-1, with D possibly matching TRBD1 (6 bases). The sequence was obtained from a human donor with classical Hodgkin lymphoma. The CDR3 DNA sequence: TGTGCCAGCAGTAAGAGGGACACCCTTGAAGCTTTCTTT. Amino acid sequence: CASSKRDTLEAFF.